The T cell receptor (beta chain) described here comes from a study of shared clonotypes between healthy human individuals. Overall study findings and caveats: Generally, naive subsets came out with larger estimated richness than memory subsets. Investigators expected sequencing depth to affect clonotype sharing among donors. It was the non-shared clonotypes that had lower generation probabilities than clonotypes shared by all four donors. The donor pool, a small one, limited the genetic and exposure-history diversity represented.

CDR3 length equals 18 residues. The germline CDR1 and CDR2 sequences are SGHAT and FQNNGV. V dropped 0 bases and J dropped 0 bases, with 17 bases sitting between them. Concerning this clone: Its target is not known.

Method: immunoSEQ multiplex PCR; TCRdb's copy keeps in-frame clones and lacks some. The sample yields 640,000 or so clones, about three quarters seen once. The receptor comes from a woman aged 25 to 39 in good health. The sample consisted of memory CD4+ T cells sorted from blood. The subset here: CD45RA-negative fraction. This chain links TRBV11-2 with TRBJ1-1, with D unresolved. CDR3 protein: CASSLDSWGGRMNTEAFF. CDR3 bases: TGTGCCAGCAGCTTAGATTCGTGGGGAGGGCGAATGAACACTGAAGCTTTCTTT.